This T cell receptor (beta chain) is drawn from a study of patients and donors after allogeneic stem cell transplantation. TCRdb re-called the RT-PCR reads with MiXCR, one entry per CDR3 protein. This table holds some 880,000 distinct CDR3 sequences, about a sixth found once. The sequence was obtained from a human donor who was either an allogeneic HSCT recipient or a stem cell or donor lymphocyte infusion donor (not recorded which). It is not recorded whose cells these are; they may come from a transplant donor. Sequenced sample: blood, either unsorted or a sorted T cell fraction (not recorded which).

The chain's CDR3 is CASSWGPFSGANVLTF. CDR3 DNA sequence: TGTGCCAGCAGTTGGGGACCGTTCTCTGGGGCCAACGTCCTGACTTTC. This rearrangement joins TRBV12-3 or TRBV12-4 to TRBJ2-6; D might be TRBD1 or TRBD2, each matching 5 bases. The CDR3 length is 16 residues. V was pared by 4 bases and J by 0 bases, with 10 bases between.